Listed below are T cell receptor beta chains from one sample, sequenced in a study of cytomegalovirus exposure and HLA in healthy donors. The table came from immunoSEQ multiplex PCR; TCRdb's copy has only in-frame clones and leaves some out. Of around 100,000 clones listed, about 70% were seen once; the top ten hold about 2.6%. The sequenced sample consisted of PBMCs. The origin of the receptors is a man aged 50 to 60 in good health and CMV-seropositive. The conserved cysteine and the conserved F or W are not part of the CDR3 here. A D gene is named only where the DNA matches it firmly.

d_gene,v_gene,j_gene,CDR3aa
TRBD1,TRBV19,TRBJ1-5,ASNKQGASRNQPQH
.,TRBV11-3,TRBJ2-4,AIGRAKNIQY
.,TRBV27,TRBJ1-1,ASSSAADRNTEAF
TRBD1,TRBV5-1,TRBJ1-5,ASSLDGQGNQPQH
TRBD1,TRBV7-3,TRBJ2-5,ASSLTPGGIETQY
.,TRBV11-2,TRBJ2-7,ASSQPAQGEQY
.,TRBV11-1,TRBJ1-1,ASSSSGAALGTEAF
TRBD1,TRBV18,TRBJ2-1,ASSPGTGSYNEQF
TRBD1,TRBV2,TRBJ1-1,ASRVQGSNTEAF
TRBD2,TRBV9,TRBJ2-1,ASSVGGLAGYNEQF
TRBD1,TRBV9,TRBJ1-5,ASSIGTDNQPQH
TRBD1,TRBV5-1,TRBJ2-3,ASSRDRLTDTQY
TRBD1,TRBV12-5,TRBJ1-1,ASGLGGGLNTEAF
TRBD1,TRBV9,TRBJ2-7,ASSYRGFTYEQY
.,TRBV28,TRBJ1-1,ASSNPARGAF
TRBD1,TRBV19,TRBJ2-7,ASSIERDRGYEQY
TRBD1,TRBV27,TRBJ1-4,ASSQPGQGIEKLF
TRBD2,TRBV11-2,TRBJ2-3,ASSLAVAGGRTDTQY
.,TRBV12-5,TRBJ1-5,ASGLGGQPQH
.,TRBV9,TRBJ1-4,ASSVTGRGEKLF
TRBD1,TRBV28,TRBJ2-7,ASSFQGALSYEQY
.,TRBV18,TRBJ1-1,ASSPTGNTEAF
TRBD2,TRBV7-3,TRBJ2-2,ASSLLAGEVPGELF
TRBD1,TRBV2,TRBJ1-2,ASSSVVGQGDYGYT
TRBD1,TRBV19,TRBJ1-5,ASKFLQGGYSNQPQH
.,TRBV6-1,TRBJ2-1,ASSRLPGYNEQF
TRBD1,TRBV18,TRBJ2-7,ASSPHEWTGERN
.,TRBV2,TRBJ2-5,ASRTGSGETQY
TRBD2,TRBV7-2,TRBJ2-1,ASSLTSGGTYNEQF
.,TRBV7-2,TRBJ1-3,ASSLGPGSGNTIY
.,TRBV7-5,TRBJ1-1,ARSIPGQVNTEAF
.,TRBV11-2,TRBJ2-2,ASSLDHGLLTGELF
.,TRBV5-1,TRBJ2-2,ASSLEFSGELF
.,TRBV4-1,TRBJ2-7,ASSRQTGGAYEQY
.,TRBV5-5,TRBJ1-5,ASSLAYGGTPNQPQH
.,TRBV12-5,TRBJ1-5,ASGLVGRPGQPQH